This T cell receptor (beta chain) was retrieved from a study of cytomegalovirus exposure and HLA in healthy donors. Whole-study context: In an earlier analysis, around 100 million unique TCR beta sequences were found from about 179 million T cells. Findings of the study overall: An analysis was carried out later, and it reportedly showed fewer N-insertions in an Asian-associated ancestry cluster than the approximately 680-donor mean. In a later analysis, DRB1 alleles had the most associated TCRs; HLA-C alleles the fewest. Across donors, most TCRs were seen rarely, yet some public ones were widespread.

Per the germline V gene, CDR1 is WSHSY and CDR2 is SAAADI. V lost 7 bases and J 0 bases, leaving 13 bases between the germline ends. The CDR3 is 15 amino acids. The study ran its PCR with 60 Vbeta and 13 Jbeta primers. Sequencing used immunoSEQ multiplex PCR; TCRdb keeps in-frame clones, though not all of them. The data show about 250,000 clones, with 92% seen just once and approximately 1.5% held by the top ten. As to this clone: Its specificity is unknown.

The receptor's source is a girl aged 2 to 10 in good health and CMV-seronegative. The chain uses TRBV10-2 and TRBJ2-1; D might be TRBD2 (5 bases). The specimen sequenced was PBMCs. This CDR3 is CASTLARSSYNEQFF. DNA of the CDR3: TGCGCCAGCACCTTAGCGCGAAGCTCCTACAATGAGCAGTTCTTC.